This T cell receptor beta chain derives from a study of blood T cell repertoires in COVID-19. Study context: The United States, Italy and Spain were the sources of the acute and convalescent COVID-19 samples. PBMCs, B-cell-depleted T cells, or T cells were the source of the cDNA or gDNA that made up the material.

Only in-frame clones appear in the TCRdb table, and some are missing; sequencing was by immunoSEQ multiplex PCR. The data contain more than 85,000 clones, 90% of them singletons. Germline V gives CDR1 SGHTA, CDR2 FQGNSA. The CDR3 consists of 15 residues. Germline trimming cut 5 bases from V and 7 bases from J; bases unmatched to any gene: 9. The rearrangement uses TRBV7-2 and TRBJ2-4, with 9 bases that match TRBD2. The specimen sequenced was peripheral blood. The receptor's source is a human donor in a cohort sampled during active COVID-19. CDR3 loop: CASSPRLAGFNIQYF. The CDR3 nucleotides read TGTGCCAGCAGCCCCCGGCTAGCGGGATTTAACATTCAGTACTTC.